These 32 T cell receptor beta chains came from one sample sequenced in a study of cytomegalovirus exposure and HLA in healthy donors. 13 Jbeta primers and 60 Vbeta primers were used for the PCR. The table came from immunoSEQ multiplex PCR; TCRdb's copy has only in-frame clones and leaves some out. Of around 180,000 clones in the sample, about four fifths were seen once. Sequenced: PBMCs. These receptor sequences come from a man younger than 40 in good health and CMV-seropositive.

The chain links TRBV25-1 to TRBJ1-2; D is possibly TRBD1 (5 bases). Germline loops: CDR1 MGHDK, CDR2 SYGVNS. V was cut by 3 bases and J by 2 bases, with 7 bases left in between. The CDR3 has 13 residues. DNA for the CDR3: TGTGCCAGCAGTGACAGGGCAAACTATGGCTACACCTTC. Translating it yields CASSDRANYGYTF.

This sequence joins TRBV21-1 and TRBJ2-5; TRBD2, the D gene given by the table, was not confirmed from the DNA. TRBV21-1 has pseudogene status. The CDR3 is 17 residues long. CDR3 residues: CASSKEFPSRGGETQYF. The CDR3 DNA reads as TGTGCCAGCAGCAAAGAATTTCCATCAAGGGGGGGAGAGACCCAGTACTTC.

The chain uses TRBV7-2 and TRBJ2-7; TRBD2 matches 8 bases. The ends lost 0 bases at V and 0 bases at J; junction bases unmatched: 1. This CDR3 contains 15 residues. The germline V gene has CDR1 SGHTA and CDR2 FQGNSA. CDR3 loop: CASSLASGASYEQYF. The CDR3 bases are TGTGCCAGCAGCTTAGCTAGCGGGGCCTCCTACGAGCAGTACTTC.

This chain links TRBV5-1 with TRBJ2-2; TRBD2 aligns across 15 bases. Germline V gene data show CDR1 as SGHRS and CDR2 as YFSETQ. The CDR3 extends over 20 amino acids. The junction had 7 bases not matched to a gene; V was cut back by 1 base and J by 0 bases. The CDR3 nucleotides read TGCGCCAGCAGCTTGTCCTTGGGACTAGCGGGGGGTGCGAACACCGGGGAGCTGTTTTTT. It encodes CASSLSLGLAGGANTGELFF.

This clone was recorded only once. Written as DNA, the CDR3 is TGTGCCAGCAGCACCACTAGCGGGAGTACAGATACGCAGTATTTT. It codes for CASSTTSGSTDTQYF. This chain joins TRBV6-4 and TRBJ2-3; 11 nucleotides align to TRBD2. CDR1 MRHNA and CDR2 SNTAGT come from the germline V gene. V was pared by 6 bases and J by 3 bases, with 5 bases of the junction left unmatched. This CDR3 is built from 15 residues.

The CDR3 DNA is TGTGCCAGCAGCTTAGATCTGGGGGACAGGGTTACGGGGGAGCTGTTTTTT. It yields the protein CASSLDLGDRVTGELFF. The rearrangement uses TRBV11-2 and TRBJ2-2; 9 positions match TRBD1. Germline CDR1 reads SGHAT; CDR2 reads FQNNGV. The J segment lost 8 bases and the V segment lost 0 bases, leaving 10 bases of the junction unmatched. The CDR3 totals 17 residues. The full variable domain, with the rest looked up from reference TRBV11-2 and TRBJ2-2, is EAGVAQSPRYKIIEKRQSVAFWCNPISGHATLYWYQQILGQGPKLLIQFQNNGVVDDSQLPKDRFSAERLKGVDSTLKIQPAKLEDSAVYLCASSLDLGDRVTGELFFGEGSRLTVL.

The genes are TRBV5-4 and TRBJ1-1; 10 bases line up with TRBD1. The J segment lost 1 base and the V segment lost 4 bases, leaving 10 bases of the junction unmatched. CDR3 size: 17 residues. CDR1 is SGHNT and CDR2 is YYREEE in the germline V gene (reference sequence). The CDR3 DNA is TGTGCCAGCAGCCCCGGGGACAGGGGTACCGGGAACACTGAAGCTTTCTTT. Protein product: CASSPGDRGTGNTEAFF.

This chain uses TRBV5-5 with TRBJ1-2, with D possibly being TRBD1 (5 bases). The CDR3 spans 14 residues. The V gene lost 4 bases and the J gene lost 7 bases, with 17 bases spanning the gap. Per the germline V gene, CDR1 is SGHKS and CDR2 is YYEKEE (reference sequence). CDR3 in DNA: TGTGCCAGCAGCCCTCGGGGGGGAGAGGGTGGCTACACCTTC. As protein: CASSPRGGEGGYTF.

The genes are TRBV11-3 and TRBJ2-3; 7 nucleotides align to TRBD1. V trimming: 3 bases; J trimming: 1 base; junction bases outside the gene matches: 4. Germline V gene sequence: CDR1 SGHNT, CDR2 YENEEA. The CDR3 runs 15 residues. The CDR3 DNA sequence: TGTGCCAGCAGCTTTCAAACAGGGGGCACAGATACGCAGTATTTT. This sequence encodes CASSFQTGGTDTQYF.

For the CDR3, the DNA is TGTGCCAGCAGTGAGATGGGACAGGCCTTCTCTGGAAACACCATATATTTT. This encodes CASSEMGQAFSGNTIYF. This rearrangement joins TRBV2 to TRBJ1-3; 8 nucleotides agree with TRBD1. This CDR3 comprises 17 residues. The germline gives CDR1 SNHLY, CDR2 FYNNEI. J was trimmed by 0 bases and V by 3 bases; bases with no gene match: 7.

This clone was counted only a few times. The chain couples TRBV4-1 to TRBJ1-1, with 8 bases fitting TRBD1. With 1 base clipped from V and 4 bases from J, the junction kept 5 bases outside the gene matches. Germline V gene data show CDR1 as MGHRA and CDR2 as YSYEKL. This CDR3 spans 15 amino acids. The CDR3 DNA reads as TGCGCCAGCAGCCAAGCTTACAGGGGGACCACTGAAGCTTTCTTT. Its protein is CASSQAYRGTTEAFF.

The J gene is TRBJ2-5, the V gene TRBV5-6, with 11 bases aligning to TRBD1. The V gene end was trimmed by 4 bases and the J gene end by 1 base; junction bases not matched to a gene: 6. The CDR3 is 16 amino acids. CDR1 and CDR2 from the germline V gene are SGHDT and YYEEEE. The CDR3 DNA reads TGTGCCAGCAGCATGACGGACAGGGGGCGCCAAGAGACCCAGTACTTC. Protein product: CASSMTDRGRQETQYF.

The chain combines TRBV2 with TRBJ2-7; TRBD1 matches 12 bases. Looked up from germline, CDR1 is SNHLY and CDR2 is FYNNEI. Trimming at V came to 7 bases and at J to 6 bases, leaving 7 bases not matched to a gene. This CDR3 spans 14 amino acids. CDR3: CASTPGQGAAEQYF. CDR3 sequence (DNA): TGTGCCAGCACCCCGGGACAGGGGGCGGCCGAGCAGTACTTC.

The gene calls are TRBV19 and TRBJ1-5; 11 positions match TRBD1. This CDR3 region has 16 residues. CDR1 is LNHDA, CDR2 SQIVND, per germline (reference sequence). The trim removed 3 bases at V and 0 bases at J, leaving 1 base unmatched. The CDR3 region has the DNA TGTGCCAGTAGTATGGACAGGGGGCTTAGCAATCAGCCCCAGCATTTT. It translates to CASSMDRGLSNQPQHF.

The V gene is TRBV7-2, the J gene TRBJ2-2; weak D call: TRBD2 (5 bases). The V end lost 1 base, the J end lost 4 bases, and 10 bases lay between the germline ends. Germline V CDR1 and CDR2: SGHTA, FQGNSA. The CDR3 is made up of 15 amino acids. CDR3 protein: CASSLGYGGTGELFF. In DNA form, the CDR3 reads TGTGCCAGCAGCTTAGGGTACGGAGGCACCGGGGAGCTGTTTTTT.

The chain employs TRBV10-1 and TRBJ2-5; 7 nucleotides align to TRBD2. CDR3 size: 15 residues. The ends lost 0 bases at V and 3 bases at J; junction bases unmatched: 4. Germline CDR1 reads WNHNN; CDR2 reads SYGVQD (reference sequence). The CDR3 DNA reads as TGCGCCAGCAGTGAGTCTAGCGGGCGGAAAGAGACCCAGTACTTC. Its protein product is CASSESSGRKETQYF.

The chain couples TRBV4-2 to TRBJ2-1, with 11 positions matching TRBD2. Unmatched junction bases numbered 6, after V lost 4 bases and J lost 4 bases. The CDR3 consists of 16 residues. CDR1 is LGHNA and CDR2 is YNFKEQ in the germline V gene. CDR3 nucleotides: TGTGCCAGCAGCCCCATACTAGCGGGGGAATACAATGAGCAGTTCTTC. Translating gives CASSPILAGEYNEQFF.

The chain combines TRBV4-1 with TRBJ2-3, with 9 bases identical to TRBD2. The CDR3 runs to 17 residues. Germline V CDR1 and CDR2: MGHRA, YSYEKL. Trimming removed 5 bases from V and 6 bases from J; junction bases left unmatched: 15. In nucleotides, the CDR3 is TGCGCCAGCAGCATATCTAGCGGGATTGCAGGGGGGGATACGCAGTATTTT. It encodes CASSISSGIAGGDTQYF.

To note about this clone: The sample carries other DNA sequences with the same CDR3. The CDR3 here is CAWSALVGGAGDGYTF. DNA of the CDR3: TGTGCCTGGAGTGCACTGGTGGGGGGGGCTGGTGATGGCTACACCTTC. The gene calls are TRBV30 and TRBJ1-2; a possible D gene is TRBD1 (6 bases). Germline CDR1 is GTSNPN and CDR2 is SVGIG (reference sequence). V was pared by 1 base and J by 6 bases, with 21 bases between. The CDR3 is 16 residues long.

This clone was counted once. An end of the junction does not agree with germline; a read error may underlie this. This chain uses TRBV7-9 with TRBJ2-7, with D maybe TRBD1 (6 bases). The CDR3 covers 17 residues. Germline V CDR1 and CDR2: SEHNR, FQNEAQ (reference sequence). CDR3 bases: TGTTCCAGCAGCGCCGCCTTAGACAGGCCCAACGATTACGAGCAGTACTTC. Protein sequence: CSSSAALDRPNDYEQYF.

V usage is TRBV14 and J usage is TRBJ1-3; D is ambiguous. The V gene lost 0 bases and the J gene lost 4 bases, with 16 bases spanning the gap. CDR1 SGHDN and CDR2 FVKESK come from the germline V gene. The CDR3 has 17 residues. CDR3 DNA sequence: TGTGCCAGCAGCCAAGATCTAATCGGGGTGTCCGGAAACACCATATATTTT. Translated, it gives CASSQDLIGVSGNTIYF.

DNA of the CDR3: TGCGCCAGCAGTGAGAGCGGCGGGGACACTGAAGCTTTCTTT. It yields the protein CASSESGGDTEAFF. The genes are TRBV10-2 and TRBJ1-1; the D is unclear. The CDR3 extends over 14 amino acids. Germline V CDR1 and CDR2: WSHSY, SAAADI. V was clipped by 2 bases and J by 3 bases, with 10 bases between them.

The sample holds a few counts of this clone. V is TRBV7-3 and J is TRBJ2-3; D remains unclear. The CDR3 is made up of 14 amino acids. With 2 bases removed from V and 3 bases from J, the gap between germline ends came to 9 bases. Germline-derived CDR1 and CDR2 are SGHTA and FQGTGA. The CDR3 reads CASSLFGPTDTQYF. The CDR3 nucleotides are TGTGCCAGCAGCTTATTTGGCCCAACAGATACGCAGTATTTT.

DNA of the CDR3: TGTGCCAGCAGTGACTCGGGGGCCCCGTATGGCTACACCTTC. Protein: CASSDSGAPYGYTF. The chain uses TRBV6-4 and TRBJ1-2, with TRBD1 as a possible D gene (6 bases). The germline V and J ends were trimmed by 0 bases and 5 bases, with 10 bases remaining between them. Germline-derived CDR1 and CDR2 are MRHNA and SNTAGT. This CDR3 has 14 amino acids.

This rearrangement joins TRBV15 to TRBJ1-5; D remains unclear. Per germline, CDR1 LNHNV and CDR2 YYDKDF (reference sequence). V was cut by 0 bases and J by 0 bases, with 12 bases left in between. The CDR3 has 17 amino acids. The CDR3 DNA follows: TGTGCCACCAGCAGAGATTTGTCCGAGTATAGCAATCAGCCCCAGCATTTT. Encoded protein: CATSRDLSEYSNQPQHF.

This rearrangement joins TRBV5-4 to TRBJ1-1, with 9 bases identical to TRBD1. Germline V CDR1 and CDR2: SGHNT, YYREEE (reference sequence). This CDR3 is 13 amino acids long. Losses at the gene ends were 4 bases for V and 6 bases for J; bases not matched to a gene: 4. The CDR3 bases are TGTGCCAGCAGCAGGGACAGGGCGGCTGAAGCTTTCTTT. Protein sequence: CASSRDRAAEAFF.

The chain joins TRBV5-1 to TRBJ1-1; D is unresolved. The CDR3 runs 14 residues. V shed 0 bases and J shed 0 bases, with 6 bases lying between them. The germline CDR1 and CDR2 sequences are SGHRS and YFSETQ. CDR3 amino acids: CASSLVAVNTEAFF. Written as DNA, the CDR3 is TGCGCCAGCAGCTTGGTGGCAGTGAACACTGAAGCTTTCTTT.

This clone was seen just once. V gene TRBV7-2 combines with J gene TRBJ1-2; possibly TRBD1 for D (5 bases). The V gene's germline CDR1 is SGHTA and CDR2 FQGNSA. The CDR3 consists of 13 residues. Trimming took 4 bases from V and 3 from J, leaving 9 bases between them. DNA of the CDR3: TGTGCCAGCAGCTCTCAGGGTGACTATGGCTACACCTTC. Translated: CASSSQGDYGYTF.

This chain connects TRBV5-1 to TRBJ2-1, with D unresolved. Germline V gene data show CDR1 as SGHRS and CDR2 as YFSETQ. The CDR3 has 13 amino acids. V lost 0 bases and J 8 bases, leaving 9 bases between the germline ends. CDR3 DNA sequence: TGCGCCAGCAGCTTGGTTTGGGCCCATGAGCAGTTCTTC. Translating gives CASSLVWAHEQFF. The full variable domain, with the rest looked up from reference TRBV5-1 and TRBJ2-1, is KAGVTQTPRYLIKTRGQQVTLSCSPISGHRSVSWYQQTPGQGLQFLFEYFSETQRNKGNFPGRFSGRQFSNSRSEMNVSTLELGDSALYLCASSLVWAHEQFFGPGTRLTVL.

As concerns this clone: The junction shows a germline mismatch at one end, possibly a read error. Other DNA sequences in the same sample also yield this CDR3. The CDR3 nucleotides are TGCGCTAGCAGCTCGGGGACAGGGAGTGGGGCCAACGTCCTGACTTTC. This codes for CASSSGTGSGANVLTF. The J gene is TRBJ2-6, the V gene TRBV5-1; 9 bases agree with TRBD1. This CDR3 has 16 amino acids. Germline V gives CDR1 SGHRS, CDR2 YFSETQ.

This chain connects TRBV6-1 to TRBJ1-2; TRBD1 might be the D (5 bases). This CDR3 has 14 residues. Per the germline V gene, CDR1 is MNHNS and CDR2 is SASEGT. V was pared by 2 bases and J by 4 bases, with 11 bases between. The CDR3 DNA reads TGTGCCAGCAGTGAAATCGAAGGGGCCTATGGCTACACCTTC. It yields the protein CASSEIEGAYGYTF.

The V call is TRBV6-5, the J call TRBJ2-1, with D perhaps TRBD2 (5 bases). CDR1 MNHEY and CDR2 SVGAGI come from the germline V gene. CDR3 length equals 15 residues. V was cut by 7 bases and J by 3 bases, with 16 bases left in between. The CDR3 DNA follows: TGTGCCAGCAAACTAAGAGCGGAAGGCTACAATGAGCAGTTCTTC. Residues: CASKLRAEGYNEQFF.